The next 6 T cell receptor beta chains were all read from a single sample in a study of T cells in women clearing cervical HPV infection. The table came from immunoSEQ multiplex PCR; TCRdb's copy has only in-frame clones and leaves some out. Its listing shows about 9,200 clones. The sequenced material came from blood buffy coat. The source is a woman between 18 and 70 years old with a cervical HPV16 infection that either progressed to CIN3+ or cleared (not recorded which).

To note about this clone: The read falls 3 residues short of the CDR3 end, and the missing part is taken from the germline J gene. This sequence joins TRBV19 and TRBJ1-4; D is ambiguous. CDR1 is LNHDA, CDR2 SQIVND, per germline (reference sequence). Trimming pared 6 bases from V and 4 bases from J, leaving 15 bases between. The CDR3 covers 15 residues. CDR3 DNA, as far as it was read: TGTGCCAGTAGCACGCCCCGGGGAAATAATGAAAAA. Encoded protein: CASSTPRGNNEK. The full CDR3 protein is CASSTPRGNNEKLFF.

Comment on this clone: The sequenced fragment ends 3 residues before the CDR3 boundary, so the rest is inferred from the germline J gene. V usage is TRBV6-1 and J usage is TRBJ1-2; the D is unclear. The CDR3 contains 15 residues. Looked up from germline, CDR1 is MNHNS and CDR2 is SASEGT. CDR3 sequence reads: CASSEEQDQGYDYTF. The sequenced CDR3 bases are TGTGCCAGCAGTGAAGAGCAAGACCAAGGGTACGAC.

Measured by frequency, this clone is large. The read finishes 3 residues shy of the CDR3 end, and the germline J gene is used to complete it. This chain uses TRBV7-8 with TRBJ2-1; D is possibly TRBD2 (5 bases). This CDR3 has 15 amino acids. CDR1 SGHVS and CDR2 FQNEAQ come from the germline V gene. Trimming stripped 1 base from V and 3 bases from J, with 10 bases between. The DNA read from the CDR3 is TGTGCCAGCAGCTTAGATGCCGGGGACTACAATGAG. Its translation: CASSLDAGDYNE. The whole CDR3 sequence is CASSLDAGDYNEQFF.

Concerning this clone: The observed sequence ends 3 residues before the CDR3 terminus, with the missing tail filled in from the germline J gene. The rearrangement joins TRBV11-3 to TRBJ2-1; TRBD2 matches 8 bases. V lost 1 base to trimming and J lost 4 bases; unmatched junction nucleotides: 0. Germline V gives CDR1 SGHNT, CDR2 YENEEA. The CDR3 runs to 14 residues. The part of the CDR3 DNA that was read is TGTGCCAGCAGCTTAGCGGGGGGGTACAATGAG. Residues: CASSLAGGYNE. The full-length CDR3 reads as CASSLAGGYNEQFF.

Notes on this clone: The read stops 3 residues short of the end of the CDR3; the missing end is completed from the germline J gene. The chain carries TRBV20-1 and TRBJ1-6; no definite D call. Germline V gene data show CDR1 as DFQATT and CDR2 as SNEGSKA (reference sequence). The CDR3 extends over 15 amino acids. Trimming left V 3 bases short and J 6 bases short, with 15 bases between. CDR3 sequence: CSASTDQPGNSPLHF. The part of the CDR3 DNA that was read is TGCAGTGCTAGCACAGATCAGCCCGGTAATTCACCC.

As to this clone: With the read ending 3 residues before the CDR3 end, the germline J gene is used to fill in that end. The rearrangement joins TRBV5-8 to TRBJ2-1, with D maybe TRBD2 (5 bases). V lost 2 bases to trimming and J lost 9 bases, with 15 bases between them. The CDR3 runs to 14 residues. Germline V lookup: CDR1 SGHTS, CDR2 YDEGEE. CDR3: CASSFLGSVGEQFF. The CDR3 bases that were read are TGTGCCAGCAGCTTTCTGGGTAGCGTAGGTGAG.